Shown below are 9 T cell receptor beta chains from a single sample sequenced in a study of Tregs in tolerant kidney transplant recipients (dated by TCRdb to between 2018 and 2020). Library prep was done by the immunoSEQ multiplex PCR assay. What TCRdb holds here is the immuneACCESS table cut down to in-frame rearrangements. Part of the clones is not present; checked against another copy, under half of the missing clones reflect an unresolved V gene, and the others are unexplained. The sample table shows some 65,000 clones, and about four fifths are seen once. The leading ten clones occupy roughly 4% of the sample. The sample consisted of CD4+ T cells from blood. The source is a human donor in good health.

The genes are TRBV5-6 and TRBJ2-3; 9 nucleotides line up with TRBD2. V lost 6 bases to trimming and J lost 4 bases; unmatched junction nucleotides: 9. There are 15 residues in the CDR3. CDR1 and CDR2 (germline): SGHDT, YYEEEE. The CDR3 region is CASTHSGRRADTQYF. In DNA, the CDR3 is TGTGCCAGCACACATAGCGGGAGAAGGGCAGATACGCAGTATTTT.

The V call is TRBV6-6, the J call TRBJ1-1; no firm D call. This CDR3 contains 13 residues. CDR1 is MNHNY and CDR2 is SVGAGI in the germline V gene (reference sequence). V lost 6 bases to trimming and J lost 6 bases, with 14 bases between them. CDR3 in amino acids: CASSARRASEAFF. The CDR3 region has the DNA TGTGCCAGCAGCGCACGCCGGGCTTCTGAAGCTTTCTTT.

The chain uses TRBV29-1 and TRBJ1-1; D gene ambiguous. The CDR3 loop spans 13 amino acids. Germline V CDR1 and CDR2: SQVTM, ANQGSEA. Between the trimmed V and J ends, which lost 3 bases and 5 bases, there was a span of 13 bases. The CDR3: CSVDIGRGTEAFF. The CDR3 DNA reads TGCAGCGTTGATATTGGGAGAGGGACTGAAGCTTTCTTT.

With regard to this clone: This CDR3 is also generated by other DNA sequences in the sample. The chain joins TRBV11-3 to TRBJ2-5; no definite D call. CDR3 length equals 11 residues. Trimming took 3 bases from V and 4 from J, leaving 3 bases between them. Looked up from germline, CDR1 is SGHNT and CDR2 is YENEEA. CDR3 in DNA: TGTGCCAGCAGCTTGGGAGAGACCCAGTACTTC. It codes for CASSLGETQYF. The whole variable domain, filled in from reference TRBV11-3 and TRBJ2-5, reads EAGVVQSPRYKIIEKKQPVAFWCNPISGHNTLYWYLQNLGQGPELLIRYENEEAVDDSQLPKDRFSAERLKGVDSTLKIQPAELGDSAVYLCASSLGETQYFGPGTRLLVL.

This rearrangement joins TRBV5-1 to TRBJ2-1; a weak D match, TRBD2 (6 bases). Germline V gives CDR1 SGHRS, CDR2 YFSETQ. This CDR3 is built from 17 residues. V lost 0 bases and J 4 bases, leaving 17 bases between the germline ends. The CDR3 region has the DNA TGCGCCAGCAGCTTGGTGGGGGGAACCCAACGATACAATGAGCAGTTCTTC. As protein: CASSLVGGTQRYNEQFF.

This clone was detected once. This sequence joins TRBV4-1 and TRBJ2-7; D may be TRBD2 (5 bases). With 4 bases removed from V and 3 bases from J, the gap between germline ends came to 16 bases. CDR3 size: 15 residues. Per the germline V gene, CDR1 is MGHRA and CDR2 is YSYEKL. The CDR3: CASSREFLRDYEQYF. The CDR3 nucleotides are TGCGCCAGCAGCCGAGAGTTTCTTCGGGACTACGAGCAGTACTTC.

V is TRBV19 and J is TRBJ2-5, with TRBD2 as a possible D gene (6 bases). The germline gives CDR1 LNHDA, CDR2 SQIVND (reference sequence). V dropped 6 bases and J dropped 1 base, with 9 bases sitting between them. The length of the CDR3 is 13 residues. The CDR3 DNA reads TGTGCCAGTAGCATTAGCGGCCAAGAGACCCAGTACTTC. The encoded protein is CASSISGQETQYF.

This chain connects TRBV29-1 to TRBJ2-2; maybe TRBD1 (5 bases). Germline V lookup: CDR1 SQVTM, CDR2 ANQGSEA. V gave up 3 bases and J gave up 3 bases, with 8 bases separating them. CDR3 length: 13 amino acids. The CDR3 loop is CSVEQGYTGELFF. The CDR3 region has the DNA TGCAGCGTTGAGCAGGGATACACCGGGGAGCTGTTTTTT.

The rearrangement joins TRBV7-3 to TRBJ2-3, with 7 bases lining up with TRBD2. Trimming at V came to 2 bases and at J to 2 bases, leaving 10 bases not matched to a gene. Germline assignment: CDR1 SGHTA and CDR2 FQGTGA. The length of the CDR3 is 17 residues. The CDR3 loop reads CASSLVSGEGHTDTQYF. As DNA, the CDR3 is TGTGCCAGCAGCTTAGTTTCCGGGGAGGGGCACACAGATACGCAGTATTTT.